This T cell receptor (beta chain) was captured in a study of blood T cell repertoires in COVID-19. CDR3 length equals 15 residues. Germline-derived CDR1 and CDR2 are SEHNR and FQNEAQ (reference sequence). V trimming: 5 bases; J trimming: 2 bases; junction bases outside the gene matches: 3. In the original analysis: Reference gene primer amplification yielded estimated nucleated cell counts. Sequenced by immunoSEQ multiplex PCR; TCRdb stores in-frame clones only, minus some. V and J calls and clone size are copied from that table; D and trimming were computed from the DNA. This table has fewer than 350,000 clones, about 90% appearing once. Residents of 24 US areas, aged about 18 to 100 years, made up the participants.

The chain links TRBV7-9 to TRBJ1-6, with TRBD1 identical over 7 bases. This clonotype was sampled from a woman aged 18-35 years with acute COVID-19. The sequenced sample was PBMCs or T cells enriched from blood (not recorded which). CDR3 DNA sequence: TGTGCCAGCAGCAAACAGGGGACCTATAATTCACCCCTCCACTTT. Its translation: CASSKQGTYNSPLHF.